What follows are 7 T cell receptor beta chains derived from one specimen sequenced in a study of radiation and T cells in renal cell carcinoma. Sample time point: blood 2 weeks post-SBRT. Regarding treatment: 15 Gy SBRT to primary tumor, nephrectomy 4 weeks later. The protocol was immunoSEQ multiplex PCR, while the TCRdb copy is restricted to in-frame clones and leaves out a portion. Altogether 60,000 to 80,000 clones are present, around 80% being singletons, with the ten largest covering approximately 5%. Sequenced material: blood, taken from a patient whose treatment included radiotherapy and nephrectomy. These receptor sequences come from a man in his fifties or sixties with renal cell carcinoma.

V and J are TRBV15 and TRBJ2-7; possible D gene TRBD2, 6 bases. Trimming cost V 0 bases and J 6 bases, with 21 bases left between them. This CDR3 has 17 residues. Germline CDR1 and CDR2: LNHNV and YYDKDF (reference sequence). Here the CDR3 reads CATSRDPVGRLVFEQYF. CDR3 DNA sequence: TGTGCCACCAGCAGAGATCCCGTGGGCCGACTAGTCTTCGAGCAGTACTTC.

This clone appeared once. J is TRBJ2-3 and V is TRBV7-3; the D gene is possibly TRBD1 (6 bases). V was cut by 5 bases and J by 6 bases, with 15 bases left in between. Germline CDR1 and CDR2: SGHTA and FQGTGA. This CDR3 comprises 14 residues. As DNA, the CDR3 is TGTGCCAGCAGCCAGCAATCAGGGGTGGATACGCAGTATTTT. It specifies CASSQQSGVDTQYF. The complete variable domain, with remaining parts taken from reference TRBV7-3 and TRBJ2-3, reads GAGVSQTPSNKVTEKGKYVELRCDPISGHTALYWYRQSLGQGPEFLIYFQGTGAADDSGLPNDRFFAVRPEGSVSTLKIQRTERGDSAVYLCASSQQSGVDTQYFGPGTRLTVL.

The gene calls are TRBV27 and TRBJ1-1; D not certain. Germline values: CDR1 MNHEY, CDR2 SMNVEV (reference sequence). V was shortened by 2 bases and J by 10 bases, with 14 bases between the two germline ends. The CDR3 has 13 residues. CDR3 nucleotides: TGTGCCAGCAGTTTAGCATCAGGCGGAGGAGCTTTCTTT. Protein: CASSLASGGGAFF.

The chain is built from TRBV11-2 and TRBJ2-7, with D tentatively TRBD1 (5 bases). The CDR3 contains 11 residues. The V end was cut by 3 bases, the J end by 7 bases, with 7 bases between. Germline-derived CDR1 and CDR2 are SGHAT and FQNNGV. CDR3 region: CASSFQGEQYF. The DNA for the CDR3 is TGTGCCAGCAGCTTCCAGGGAGAGCAGTACTTC.

The chain joins TRBV28 to TRBJ2-7, with a tentative D call TRBD2 (6 bases). V lost 2 bases, J lost 4 bases, and 9 bases lay in between. In germline, CDR1 is MDHEN, CDR2 SYDVKM. This CDR3 comprises 13 residues. Here the CDR3 DNA reads TGTGCCAGCAGTTTACAGGGACTTTACGAGCAGTACTTC. Translated: CASSLQGLYEQYF. Drawing the rest from reference TRBV28 and TRBJ2-7, the complete variable domain is DVKVTQSSRYLVKRTGEKVFLECVQDMDHENMFWYRQDPGLGLRLIYFSYDVKMKEKGDIPEGYSVSREKKERFSLILESASTNQTSMYLCASSLQGLYEQYFGPGTRLTVT.

This clone was seen just once. The rearrangement uses TRBV19 and TRBJ2-3; TRBD2 aligns across 7 bases. V lost 4 bases, J lost 7 bases, and 14 bases stayed unmatched. CDR3 length equals 16 residues. Germline assignment: CDR1 LNHDA and CDR2 SQIVND (reference sequence). CDR3 coding DNA: TGTGCCAGTAGTAACCTACTAGCGCCCACGGGTCATACGCAGTATTTT. Its protein is CASSNLLAPTGHTQYF.

This chain uses TRBV7-6 with TRBJ2-5; either TRBD1 or TRBD2 may supply D (5 bases each). V was trimmed by 4 bases and J by 6 bases, leaving 12 bases between them. Germline V gene data show CDR1 as SGHVS and CDR2 as FNYEAQ. The CDR3 spans 13 residues. CDR3 in amino acids: CASSSGTTKTQYF. CDR3 nucleotides: TGTGCCAGCAGCTCTGGGACCACCAAGACCCAGTACTTC.